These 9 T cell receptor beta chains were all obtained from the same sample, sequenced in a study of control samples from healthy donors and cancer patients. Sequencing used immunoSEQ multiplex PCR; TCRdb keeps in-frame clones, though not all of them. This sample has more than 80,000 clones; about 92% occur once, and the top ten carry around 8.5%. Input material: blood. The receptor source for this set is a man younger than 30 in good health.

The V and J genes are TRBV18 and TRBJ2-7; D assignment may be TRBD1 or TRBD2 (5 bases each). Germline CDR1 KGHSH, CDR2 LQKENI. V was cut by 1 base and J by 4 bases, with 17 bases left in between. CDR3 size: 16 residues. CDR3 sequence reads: CASSPLARTSGYEQYF. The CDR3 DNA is TGTGCCAGCTCACCACTTGCGAGGACATCGGGATACGAGCAGTACTTC.

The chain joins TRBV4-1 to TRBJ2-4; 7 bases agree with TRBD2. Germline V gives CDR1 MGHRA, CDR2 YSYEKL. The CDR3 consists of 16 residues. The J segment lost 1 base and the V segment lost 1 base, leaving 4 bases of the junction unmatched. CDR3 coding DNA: TGCGCCAGCAGCCAAGCGGGGGGTTGGGCCAAAAACATTCAGTACTTC. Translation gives CASSQAGGWAKNIQYF.

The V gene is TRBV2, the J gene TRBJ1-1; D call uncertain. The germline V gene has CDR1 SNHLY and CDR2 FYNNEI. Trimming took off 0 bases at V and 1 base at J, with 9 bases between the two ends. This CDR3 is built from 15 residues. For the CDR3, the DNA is TGTGCCAGCAGTGAAGCGGGCAGTAGGAACACTGAAGCTTTCTTT. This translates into CASSEAGSRNTEAFF.

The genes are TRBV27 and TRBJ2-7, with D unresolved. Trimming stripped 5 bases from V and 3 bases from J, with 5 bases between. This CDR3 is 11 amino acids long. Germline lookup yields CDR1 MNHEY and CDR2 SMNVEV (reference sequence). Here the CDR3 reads CASSPGYEQYF. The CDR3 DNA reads TGTGCCAGCAGTCCAGGCTACGAGCAGTACTTC.

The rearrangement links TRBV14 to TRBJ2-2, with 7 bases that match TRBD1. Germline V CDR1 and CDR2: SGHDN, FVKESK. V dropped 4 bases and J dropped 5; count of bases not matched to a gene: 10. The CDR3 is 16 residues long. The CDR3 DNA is TGTGCCAGCAGCCTATTCCGGACAGGTCGAACCGGGGAGCTGTTTTTT. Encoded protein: CASSLFRTGRTGELFF.

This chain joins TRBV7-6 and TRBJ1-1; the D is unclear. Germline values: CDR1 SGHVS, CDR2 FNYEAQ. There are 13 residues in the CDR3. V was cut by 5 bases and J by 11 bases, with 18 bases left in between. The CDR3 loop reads CASSPLGMESAFF. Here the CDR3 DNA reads TGTGCCAGCAGCCCACTGGGGATGGAGTCGGCTTTCTTT.

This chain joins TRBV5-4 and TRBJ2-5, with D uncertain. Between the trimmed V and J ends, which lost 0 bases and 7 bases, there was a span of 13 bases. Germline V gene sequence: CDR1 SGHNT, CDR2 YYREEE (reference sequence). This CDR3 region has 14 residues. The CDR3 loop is CASSLAPSTATQYF. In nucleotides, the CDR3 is TGTGCCAGCAGCTTGGCTCCATCTACGGCGACCCAGTACTTC.

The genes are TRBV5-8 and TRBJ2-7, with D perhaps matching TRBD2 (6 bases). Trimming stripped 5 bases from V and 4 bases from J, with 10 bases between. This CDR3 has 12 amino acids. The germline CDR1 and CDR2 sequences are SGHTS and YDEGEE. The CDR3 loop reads CASRRGGYEQYF. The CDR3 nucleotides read TGTGCCAGCAGAAGGGGAGGTTACGAGCAGTACTTC.

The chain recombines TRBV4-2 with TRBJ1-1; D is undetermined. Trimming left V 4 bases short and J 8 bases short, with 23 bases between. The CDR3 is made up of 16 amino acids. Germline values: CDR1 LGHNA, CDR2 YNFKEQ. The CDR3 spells CASSLEAGEPSQEAFF. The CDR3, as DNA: TGTGCCAGCAGCCTAGAAGCCGGGGAGCCGTCCCAAGAAGCTTTCTTT.